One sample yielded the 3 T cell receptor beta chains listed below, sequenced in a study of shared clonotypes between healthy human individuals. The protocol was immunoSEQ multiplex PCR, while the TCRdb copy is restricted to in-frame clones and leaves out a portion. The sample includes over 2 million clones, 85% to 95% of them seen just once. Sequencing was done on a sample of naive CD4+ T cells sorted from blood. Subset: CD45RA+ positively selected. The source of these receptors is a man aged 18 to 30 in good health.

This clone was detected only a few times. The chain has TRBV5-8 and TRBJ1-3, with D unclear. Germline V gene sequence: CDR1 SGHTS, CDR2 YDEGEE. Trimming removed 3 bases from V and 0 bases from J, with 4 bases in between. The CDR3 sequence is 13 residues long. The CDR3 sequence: CASSSYSGNTIYF. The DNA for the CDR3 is TGTGCCAGCAGCTCCTACTCTGGAAACACCATATATTTT.

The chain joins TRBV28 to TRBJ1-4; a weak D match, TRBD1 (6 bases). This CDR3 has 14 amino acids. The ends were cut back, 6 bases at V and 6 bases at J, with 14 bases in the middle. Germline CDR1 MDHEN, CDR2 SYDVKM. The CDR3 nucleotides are TGTGCCAGCAGCCATGGACAGTATGATGAAAAACTGTTTTTT. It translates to CASSHGQYDEKLFF.

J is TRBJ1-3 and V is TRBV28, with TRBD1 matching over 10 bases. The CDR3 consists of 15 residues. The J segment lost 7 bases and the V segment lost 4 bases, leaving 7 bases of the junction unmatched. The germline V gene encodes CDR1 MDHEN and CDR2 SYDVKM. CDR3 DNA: TGTGCCAGCAGTTCGACAGGGGGCCTGATCAACACCATATATTTT. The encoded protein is CASSSTGGLINTIYF.